Described below is a single TCR beta chain sequence and its context. Its matching antigen is unknown. This specimen belongs to a study of T cell clonotyping in hematopoietic cell transplantation. Recipient blood drawn about 28 days pretransplant and days 30, 100, 180 after. Germline V gene lookup returns CDR1 KGHSH and CDR2 LQKENI. This CDR3 contains 13 residues. Deletions cut 3 bases from V and 4 bases from J, with 7 bases between. The protocol was immunoSEQ multiplex PCR, while the TCRdb copy is restricted to in-frame clones and leaves out a portion. The sample records 15,000 to 20,000 clones, around 60% being singletons. Notes on the study in general: Recipient TCR diversity dropped after transplant; expanded clonotypes rose from day 30 to 180. Cells were unsorted, so CD4 and CD8 contributions were not separated. At the given depth, recipient repertoires were over 95% de novo clonotypes.

The sequenced sample was PBMCs, obtained 30 days after allogeneic stem cell transplant. The TCR was taken from a male patient in his 50s who had an allogeneic stem cell transplant from an unrelated donor, so T cells may come from the graft donor. Some clones in this sample may be carry-over from other donors' samples. The chain has TRBV18 and TRBJ1-5, with D perhaps TRBD1 (5 bases). The CDR3 region is CASSPSGNQPQHF. The CDR3 DNA reads as TGTGCCAGCTCACCCTCAGGGAATCAGCCCCAGCATTTT.